This note documents a single T cell receptor (beta chain) sequence. This specimen belongs to a study of technical replicates of blood from four donors. The CDR3 length is 15 residues. The ends lost 2 bases at V and 10 bases at J; junction bases unmatched: 8. Germline CDR1 and CDR2: MNHEY and SMNVEV (reference sequence). Sequencing used immunoSEQ multiplex PCR; TCRdb keeps in-frame clones, though not all of them. The sample lists around 68,000 clones; 91% were seen once. The sample comprised T cells isolated from PBMCs. The rearrangement uses TRBV27 and TRBJ1-4, with 9 nucleotides matching TRBD1. This clonotype originated in a human donor in good health. Some clones in this sample may be carry-over from other donors' samples. The DNA for the CDR3 is TGTGCCAGCAGTTTACAGAGGACAGGGGCGAGAAAACTGTTTTTT. It encodes CASSLQRTGARKLFF. Drawing the rest from reference TRBV27 and TRBJ1-4, the complete variable domain is EAQVTQNPRYLITVTGKKLTVTCSQNMNHEYMSWYRQDPGLGLRQIYYSMNVEVTDKGDVPEGYKVSRKEKRNFPLILESPSPNQTSLYFCASSLQRTGARKLFFGSGTQLSVL.